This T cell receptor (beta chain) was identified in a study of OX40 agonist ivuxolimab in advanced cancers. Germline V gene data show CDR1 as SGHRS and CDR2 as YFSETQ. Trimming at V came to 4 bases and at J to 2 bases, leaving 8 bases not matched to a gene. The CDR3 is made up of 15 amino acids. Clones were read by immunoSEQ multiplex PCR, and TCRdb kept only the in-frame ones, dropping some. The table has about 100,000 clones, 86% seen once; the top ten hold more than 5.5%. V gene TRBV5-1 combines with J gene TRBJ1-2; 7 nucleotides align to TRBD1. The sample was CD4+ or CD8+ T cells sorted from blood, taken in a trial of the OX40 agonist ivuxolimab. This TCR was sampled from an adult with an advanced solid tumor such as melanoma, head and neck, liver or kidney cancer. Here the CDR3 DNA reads TGCGCCAGCAGCCCGGGGACAGTTCAGAACTATGGCTACACCTTC. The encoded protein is CASSPGTVQNYGYTF.